Shown below are 6 T cell receptor beta chains from a single sample sequenced in a study of T cell responses to AZD1222 COVID-19 vaccine. The data were produced by immunoSEQ multiplex PCR, yet TCRdb's version contains in-frame clones alone and is incomplete. The sample lists 150,000 or so clones; 88% were seen once. The sample was peripheral blood, taken on day 0 of AZD1222 vaccination. These receptors all stem from an adult in good health.

The V gene is TRBV4-3, the J gene TRBJ2-7; D may be TRBD2 (5 bases). Per germline, CDR1 LGHNA and CDR2 YSLEER. CDR3 length: 14 amino acids. V was shortened by 0 bases and J by 9 bases, with 15 bases between the two germline ends. This CDR3 is CASSQDFGDSVQYF. The CDR3 coding sequence is TGCGCCAGCAGCCAAGATTTCGGGGATTCCGTGCAGTACTTC.

CDR3 amino acids: CASSQPPGSSNEKLFF. DNA of the CDR3: TGTGCCAGCAGCCAACCCCCGGGATCATCTAATGAAAAACTGTTTTTT. V gene TRBV7-9 combines with J gene TRBJ1-4; D is undetermined. Germline V gene data show CDR1 as SEHNR and CDR2 as FQNEAQ (reference sequence). V was pared by 5 bases and J by 3 bases, with 16 bases between. The CDR3 is 16 residues long.

The chain joins TRBV30 to TRBJ1-4; D not certain. The V end lost 1 base, the J end lost 0 bases, and 9 bases lay between the germline ends. The CDR3 extends over 15 amino acids. CDR1 GTSNPN and CDR2 SVGIG come from the germline V gene (reference sequence). Written as DNA, the CDR3 is TGTGCCTGGAGTGCCTGGCCAGCAACTAATGAAAAACTGTTTTTT. It encodes CAWSAWPATNEKLFF. The full variable domain, with the rest looked up from reference TRBV30 and TRBJ1-4, is SQTIHQWPATLVQPVGSPLSLECTVEGTSNPNLYWYRQAAGRGLQLLFYSVGIGQISSEVPQNLSASRPQDRQFILSSKKLLLSDSGFYLCAWSAWPATNEKLFFGSGTQLSVL.

V and J are TRBV4-3 and TRBJ2-2; 7 nucleotides agree with TRBD2. The germline V gene encodes CDR1 LGHNA and CDR2 YSLEER. The V gene end was trimmed by 1 base and the J gene end by 6 bases; junction bases not matched to a gene: 8. This CDR3 is 16 amino acids long. For the CDR3, the DNA is TGCGCCAGCAGCCAAGCAGAGCGGGGAGGGCCCGGGGAGCTGTTTTTT. Its protein is CASSQAERGGPGELFF.

This clone was picked up one time. The chain couples TRBV7-9 to TRBJ1-3; 9 nucleotides match TRBD1. The V gene end was trimmed by 2 bases and the J gene end by 4 bases; junction bases not matched to a gene: 12. The CDR3 is 18 amino acids. The germline V gene encodes CDR1 SEHNR and CDR2 FQNEAQ (reference sequence). The CDR3 is CASSLPPGQGLEGNTIYF. Here the CDR3 DNA reads TGTGCCAGCAGCTTACCTCCGGGACAGGGATTAGAGGGAAACACCATATATTTT.

The CDR3 bases are TGTGCCAGCAGCTTAAGGACCCTTCGCAATGAGCAGTTCTTC. Protein: CASSLRTLRNEQFF. The chain is built from TRBV7-8 and TRBJ2-1; D uncertain. V lost 2 bases and J lost 6, with 11 bases in between. The CDR3 spans 14 residues. In germline, CDR1 is SGHVS, CDR2 FQNEAQ.